The 8 T cell receptor beta chains below come from one sample, sequenced in a study of spatial heterogeneity in lung cancer. TCRdb re-analysed the 5' RACE reads in MiXCR, keeping a single row per CDR3 protein. The repertoire holds about 410 distinct CDR3 sequences, with 17% as singletons. Time point specified: sample taken at primary tumor resection. This material consisted of normal lung tissue next to the tumor, taken at surgery. These receptors originate from a female donor with early-stage non-small cell lung cancer.

By share, this clonotype ranks as medium-sized. This chain connects TRBV12-3 or TRBV12-4 to TRBJ2-2, with 14 bases that match TRBD2. The CDR3 totals 15 residues. V trimming: 6 bases; J trimming: 6 bases; junction bases outside the gene matches: 3. CDR3 in DNA: TGTGCCAGCAGGGGGACTAGCGGGAGTGCCGGGGAGCTGTTTTTT. Translation gives CASRGTSGSAGELFF.

In this sample, this clonotype is large (0.1 to 1%). Relative to the germline gene, one junction end is altered; a read error may explain this. The chain links TRBV13 to TRBJ2-7; 10 nucleotides line up with TRBD1. The CDR3 has 15 amino acids. Germline CDR1 is PRHDT and CDR2 is FYEKMQ (reference sequence). The CDR3 DNA sequence: TGTGCCAGCAGCGTAGGACAGGGGGGGTCCTACGAGCAGTACTTC. Protein product: CASSVGQGGSYEQYF.

This clonotype is termed large. This rearrangement joins TRBV10-3 to TRBJ1-1; D ambiguous. Germline CDR1 ENHRY, CDR2 SYGVKD. CDR3 length: 15 amino acids. Trimming pared 3 bases from V and 0 bases from J, leaving 11 bases between. This CDR3 is CAISESQDLNTEAFF. Written as DNA, the CDR3 is TGTGCCATCAGTGAAAGTCAGGACTTGAACACTGAAGCTTTCTTT.

The chain couples TRBV29-1 to TRBJ2-7, with 10 bases lining up with TRBD2. From germline, CDR1 is SQVTM and CDR2 ANQGSEA. With V trimmed by 4 bases and J by 3 bases, 6 bases remained unmatched. The CDR3 spans 14 residues. The DNA of the CDR3 is TGCAGCGTTGGGGGGGCTAGCGGGAGCTACGAGCAGTACTTC. Amino acid sequence: CSVGGASGSYEQYF.

By sample share, this clonotype is large (0.1 to 1%). CDR3 nucleotide sequence: TGCGCCAGCAGCTTACAGGTCTCCCAAGAGACCCAGTACTTC. Its translation is CASSLQVSQETQYF. The genes are TRBV5-1 and TRBJ2-5, with D tentatively TRBD1 (5 bases). This CDR3 has 14 amino acids. Trimming removed 2 bases from V and 1 base from J, with 9 bases in between. Germline CDR1 SGHRS, CDR2 YFSETQ.

Relative to its sample, this clonotype is large. The rearrangement uses TRBV7-9 and TRBJ2-1, with 9 nucleotides matching TRBD2. CDR1 is SEHNR and CDR2 is FQNEAQ in the germline V gene (reference sequence). The CDR3 contains 13 residues. Germline trimming cut 6 bases from V and 7 bases from J; bases unmatched to any gene: 4. The DNA of the CDR3 is TGTGCCAGCAGGACTAGCGGAGTGAATGAGCAGTTCTTC. Its protein is CASRTSGVNEQFF.

By proportion, this clonotype is medium-sized. A much more abundant neighbour one base away suggests this may be a read error. The gene calls are TRBV15 and TRBJ2-4; D not certain. The CDR3 is 13 amino acids. The germline V gene encodes CDR1 LNHNV and CDR2 YYDKDF (reference sequence). CDR3 sequence reads: CVTSREAKNIQYF. The CDR3 nucleotides are TGTGTCACCAGCAGAGAAGCCAAAAACATTCAGTACTTC.

This clonotype is labeled large (0.1 to 1%). This chain connects TRBV6-5 to TRBJ1-2, with D possibly TRBD1 on 5 matching bases. Trimming pared 7 bases from V and 2 bases from J, leaving 14 bases between. CDR1 MNHEY and CDR2 SVGAGI come from the germline V gene. The CDR3 has 14 residues. The CDR3 reads CASTIGGGNYGYTF. The CDR3 nucleotides are TGTGCCAGCACCATAGGCGGGGGGAACTATGGCTACACCTTC.